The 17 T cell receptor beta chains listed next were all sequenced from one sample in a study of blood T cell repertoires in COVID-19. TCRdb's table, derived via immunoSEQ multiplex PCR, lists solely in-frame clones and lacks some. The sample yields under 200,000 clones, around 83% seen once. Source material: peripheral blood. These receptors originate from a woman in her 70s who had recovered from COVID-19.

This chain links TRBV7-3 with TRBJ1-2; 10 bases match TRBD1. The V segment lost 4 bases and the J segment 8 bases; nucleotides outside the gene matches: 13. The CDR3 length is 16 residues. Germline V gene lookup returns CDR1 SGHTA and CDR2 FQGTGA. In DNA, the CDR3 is TGTGCCAGCAGCTCCGCCGCCCCGGGGACAGGGGCCGGCTACACCTTC. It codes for CASSSAAPGTGAGYTF.

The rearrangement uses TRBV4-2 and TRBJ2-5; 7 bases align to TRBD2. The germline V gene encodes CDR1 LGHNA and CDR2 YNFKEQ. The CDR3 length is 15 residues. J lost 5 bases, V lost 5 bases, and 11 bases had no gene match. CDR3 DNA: TGTGCCAGCAGCGCTACCGGGACCGGGGGGGAGACCCAGTACTTC. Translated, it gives CASSATGTGGETQYF.

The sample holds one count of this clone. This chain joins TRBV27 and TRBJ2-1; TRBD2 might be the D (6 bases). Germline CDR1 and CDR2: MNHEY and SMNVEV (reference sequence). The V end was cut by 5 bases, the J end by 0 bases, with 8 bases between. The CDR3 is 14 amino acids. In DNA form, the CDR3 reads TGTGCCAGCAGTGGGGGGTACTCCTACAATGAGCAGTTCTTC. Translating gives CASSGGYSYNEQFF.

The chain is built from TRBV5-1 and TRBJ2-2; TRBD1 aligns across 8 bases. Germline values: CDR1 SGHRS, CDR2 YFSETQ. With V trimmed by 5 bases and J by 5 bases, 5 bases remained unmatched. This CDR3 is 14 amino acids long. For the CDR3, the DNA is TGCGCCAGCAGAATGACAGGGGATACCGGGGAGCTGTTTTTT. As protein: CASRMTGDTGELFF.

CDR3 DNA sequence: TGTGCCAGCAGGCCGGGGAGGACAGGGGGCGTGGAAAAACTGTTTTTT. It translates to CASRPGRTGGVEKLFF. This chain links TRBV2 with TRBJ1-4; TRBD1 matches at 11 bases. This CDR3 is 16 amino acids long. The V and J ends lost 6 bases and 8 bases, in that order; junction bases with no gene match: 11. In germline, CDR1 is SNHLY, CDR2 FYNNEI.

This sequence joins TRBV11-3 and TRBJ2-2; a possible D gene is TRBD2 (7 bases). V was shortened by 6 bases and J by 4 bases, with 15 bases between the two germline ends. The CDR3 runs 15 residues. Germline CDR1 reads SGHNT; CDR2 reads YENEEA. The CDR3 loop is CASRGGGRGTGELFF. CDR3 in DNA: TGTGCCAGCAGGGGAGGGGGGCGAGGCACCGGGGAGCTGTTTTTT.

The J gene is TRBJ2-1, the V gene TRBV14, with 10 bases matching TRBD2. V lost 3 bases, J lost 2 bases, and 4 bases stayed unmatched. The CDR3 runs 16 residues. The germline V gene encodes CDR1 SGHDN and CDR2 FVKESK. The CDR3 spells CASSHLGLAAYNEQFF. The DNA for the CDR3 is TGTGCCAGCAGCCACCTTGGACTAGCGGCCTACAATGAGCAGTTCTTC.

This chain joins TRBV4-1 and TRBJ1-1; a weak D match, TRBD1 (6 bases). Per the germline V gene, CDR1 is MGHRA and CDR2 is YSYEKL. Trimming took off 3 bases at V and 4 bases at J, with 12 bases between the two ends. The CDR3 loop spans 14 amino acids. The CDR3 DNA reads TGCGCCAGCAGCCATACAGGGCCCGTCACTGAAGCTTTCTTT. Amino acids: CASSHTGPVTEAFF.

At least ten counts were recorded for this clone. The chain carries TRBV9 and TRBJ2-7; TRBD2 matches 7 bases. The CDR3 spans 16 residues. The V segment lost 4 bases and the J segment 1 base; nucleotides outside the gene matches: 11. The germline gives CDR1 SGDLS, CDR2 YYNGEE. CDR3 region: CASSPSGRGLSYEQYF. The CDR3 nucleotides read TGTGCCAGCAGCCCCTCGGGGAGGGGACTTTCCTACGAGCAGTACTTC.

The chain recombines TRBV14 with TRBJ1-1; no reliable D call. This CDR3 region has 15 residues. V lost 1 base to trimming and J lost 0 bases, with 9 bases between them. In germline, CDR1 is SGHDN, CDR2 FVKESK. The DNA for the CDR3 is TGTGCCAGCAGCCAAGTCGCGGGGTTGAACACTGAAGCTTTCTTT. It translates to CASSQVAGLNTEAFF. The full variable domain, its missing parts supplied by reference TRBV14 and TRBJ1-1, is EAGVTQFPSHSVIEKGQTVTLRCDPISGHDNLYWYRRVMGKEIKFLLHFVKESKQDESGMPNNRFLAERTGGTYSTLKVQPAELEDSGVYFCASSQVAGLNTEAFFGQGTRLTVV.

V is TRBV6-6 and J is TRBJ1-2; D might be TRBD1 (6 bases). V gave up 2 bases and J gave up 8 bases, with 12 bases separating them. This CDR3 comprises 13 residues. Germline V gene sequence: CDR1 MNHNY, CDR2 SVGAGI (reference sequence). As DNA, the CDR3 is TGTGCCAGCAGTTACCGACAGGTGCTCGGCTACACCTTC. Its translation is CASSYRQVLGYTF.

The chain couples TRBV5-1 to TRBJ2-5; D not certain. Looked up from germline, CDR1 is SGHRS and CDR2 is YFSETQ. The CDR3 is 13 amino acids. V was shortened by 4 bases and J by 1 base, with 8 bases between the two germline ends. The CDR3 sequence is CASSPYGQETQYF. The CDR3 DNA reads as TGCGCCAGCAGCCCCTACGGCCAAGAGACCCAGTACTTC.

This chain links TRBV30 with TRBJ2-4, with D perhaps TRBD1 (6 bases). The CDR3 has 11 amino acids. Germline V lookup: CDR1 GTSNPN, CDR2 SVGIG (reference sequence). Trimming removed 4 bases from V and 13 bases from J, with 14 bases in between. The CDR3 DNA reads TGTGCCTGGACCCGCAGGGGAACCCAGTACTTC. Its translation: CAWTRRGTQYF.

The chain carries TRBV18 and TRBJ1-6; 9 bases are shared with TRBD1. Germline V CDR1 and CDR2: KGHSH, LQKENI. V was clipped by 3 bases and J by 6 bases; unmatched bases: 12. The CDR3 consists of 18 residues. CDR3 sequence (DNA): TGTGCCAGCTCACCCACGGTCAAGGGGACAGGGCTTAATTCACCCCTCCACTTT. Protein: CASSPTVKGTGLNSPLHF. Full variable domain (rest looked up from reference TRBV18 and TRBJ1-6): NAGVMQNPRHLVRRRGQEARLRCSPMKGHSHVYWYRQLPEEGLKFMVYLQKENIIDESGMPKERFSAEFPKEGPSILRIQQVVRGDSAAYFCASSPTVKGTGLNSPLHFGNGTRLTVT.

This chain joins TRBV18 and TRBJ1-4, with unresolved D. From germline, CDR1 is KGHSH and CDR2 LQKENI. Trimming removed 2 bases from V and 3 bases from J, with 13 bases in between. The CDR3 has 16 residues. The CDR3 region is CASSPDTPRANEKLFF. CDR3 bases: TGTGCCAGCTCACCAGACACCCCGAGGGCTAATGAAAAACTGTTTTTT.

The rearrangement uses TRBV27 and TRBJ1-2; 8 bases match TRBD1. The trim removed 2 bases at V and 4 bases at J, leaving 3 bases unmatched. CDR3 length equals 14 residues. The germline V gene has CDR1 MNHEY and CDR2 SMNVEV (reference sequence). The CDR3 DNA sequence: TGTGCCAGCAGTTTAGACAGGGGTTCCTATGGCTACACCTTC. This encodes CASSLDRGSYGYTF.

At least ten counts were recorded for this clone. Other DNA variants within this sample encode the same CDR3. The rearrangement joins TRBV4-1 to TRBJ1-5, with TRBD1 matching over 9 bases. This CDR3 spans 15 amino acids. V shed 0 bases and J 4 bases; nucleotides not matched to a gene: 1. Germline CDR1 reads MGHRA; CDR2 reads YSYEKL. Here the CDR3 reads CASSQEGTGNQPQHF. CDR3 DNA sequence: TGCGCCAGCAGCCAAGAAGGGACAGGGAATCAGCCCCAGCATTTT.